These T cell receptor beta chains were read from a single sample in a study of T cell repertoires in cytomegalovirus infection. TCRdb re-analysed the reads in MiXCR, keeping a single row per CDR3 protein. The sample records around 260,000 distinct CDR3 sequences, 8% to 9.5% being singletons. The sample taken for sequencing was PBMCs. Every receptor here comes from a human donor in good health (CMV status not recorded). Some clones in this sample may be carry-over from other donors' samples. Both conserved end residues are part of each CDR3. Each record gives: J gene, clone size, V gene, D gene, CDR3 DNA, CDR3 protein. The D gene is left open where the match is weak. Clone size appears in some rows only: once, few, many, or a class for an expanded clone.

j_gene: TRBJ2-1
abundance: many
v_gene: TRBV27
d_gene: TRBD2
CDR3nt: TGTGCCAACCTAAGCGGAGGCGGGGGGAAGTGGGATGAGCAGTTCTTC
CDR3aa: CANLSGGGGKWDEQFF

j_gene: TRBJ1-3
abundance: many
v_gene: TRBV12-3/TRBV12-4
d_gene: NA
CDR3nt: TGTGCCAGCAGGGGAAGGGATCGTGCGGGAAACACCATATATTTT
CDR3aa: CASRGRDRAGNTIYF

j_gene: TRBJ1-2
abundance: few
v_gene: TRBV12-3/TRBV12-4
d_gene: TRBD1
CDR3nt: TGTGCCAGCAGTTTCACAGGGGCTACGAACTATGGCTACACCTTC
CDR3aa: CASSFTGATNYGYTF

j_gene: TRBJ2-5
abundance: few
v_gene: TRBV20-1
d_gene: NA
CDR3nt: TGCAGTGAGCGTGGGACTCAAGAGACCCAGTACTTC
CDR3aa: CSERGTQETQYF

j_gene: TRBJ2-1
abundance: many
v_gene: TRBV11-2
d_gene: NA
CDR3nt: TGTGCCAGCAGCTTAGGGCGATTTTACAATGAGCAGTTCTTC
CDR3aa: CASSLGRFYNEQFF

j_gene: TRBJ2-2
abundance: NA
v_gene: TRBV2
d_gene: TRBD1
CDR3nt: TGTGCCAGCATTGCGACAGGGAACCCCGGGGAGCTGTTTTTT
CDR3aa: CASIATGNPGELFF

j_gene: TRBJ1-1
abundance: many
v_gene: TRBV7-2
d_gene: TRBD1
CDR3nt: TGTGCCAGCAGCTTATCCCAGGGGGCAAGCCACACTGAAGCTTTCTTT
CDR3aa: CASSLSQGASHTEAFF

j_gene: TRBJ2-7
abundance: many
v_gene: TRBV6-1
d_gene: NA
CDR3nt: TGTGCCAGCAGTGAAGCCGGGACATCCTCCTACGAGCAGTACTTC
CDR3aa: CASSEAGTSSYEQYF

j_gene: TRBJ2-3
abundance: NA
v_gene: TRBV20-1
d_gene: NA
CDR3nt: TGCAGTGCTAGAGGGTTAGATACGCAGTATTTT
CDR3aa: CSARGLDTQYF

j_gene: TRBJ1-3
abundance: few
v_gene: TRBV5-1
d_gene: NA
CDR3nt: TGCGCCAGCAGCTTGTCGACTGATAGCTCTGGAAACACCATATATTTT
CDR3aa: CASSLSTDSSGNTIYF

j_gene: TRBJ2-3
abundance: many
v_gene: TRBV7-2
d_gene: NA
CDR3nt: TGTGCCAGCAGCTCCTTTCGACTGGATACGCAGTATTTT
CDR3aa: CASSSFRLDTQYF

j_gene: TRBJ1-5
abundance: many
v_gene: TRBV7-2
d_gene: NA
CDR3nt: TGTGCCAGCAGTCAGTATAGCAATCAGCCCCAGCATTTT
CDR3aa: CASSQYSNQPQHF

j_gene: TRBJ2-1
abundance: few
v_gene: TRBV6-2/TRBV6-3
d_gene: NA
CDR3nt: TGTGCCAGCACCAGATTAGGACCGTACAATGAGCAGTTCTTC
CDR3aa: CASTRLGPYNEQFF

j_gene: TRBJ2-7
abundance: NA
v_gene: TRBV20-1
d_gene: TRBD1
CDR3nt: TGCAGTGCTAGACAGGACAGGGCCAACTCCTACGAGCAGTACTTC
CDR3aa: CSARQDRANSYEQYF

j_gene: TRBJ2-3
abundance: few
v_gene: TRBV12-3/TRBV12-4
d_gene: TRBD2
CDR3nt: TGTGCCAGCAGCCATAGCGGGGGAGCAGATACGCAGTATTTT
CDR3aa: CASSHSGGADTQYF

j_gene: TRBJ1-1
abundance: NA
v_gene: TRBV5-6
d_gene: TRBD1
CDR3nt: TGTGCCAGCAGCGTCATACAGGGGAAGGGAGTCGGGGCTTTCTTT
CDR3aa: CASSVIQGKGVGAFF

j_gene: TRBJ2-5
abundance: many
v_gene: TRBV20-1
d_gene: NA
CDR3nt: TGCAGTGCAATGAAGGTGGGGGAGACCCAGTACTTC
CDR3aa: CSAMKVGETQYF

j_gene: TRBJ1-5
abundance: NA
v_gene: TRBV29-1
d_gene: NA
CDR3nt: TGCAGCGCCCGGGACGGGGGCAATCAGCCCCAGCATTTT
CDR3aa: CSARDGGNQPQHF

j_gene: TRBJ2-3
abundance: NA
v_gene: TRBV11-2
d_gene: TRBD2
CDR3nt: TGTGCCAGCAGGTCTCCCGGGACTAGCGTTACAGATACGCAGTATTTT
CDR3aa: CASRSPGTSVTDTQYF

j_gene: TRBJ2-5
abundance: NA
v_gene: TRBV28
d_gene: NA
CDR3nt: TGTGCCAGCATAGGACAGAACCAAGAGACCCAGTACTTC
CDR3aa: CASIGQNQETQYF

j_gene: TRBJ1-4
abundance: many
v_gene: TRBV7-9
d_gene: TRBD1
CDR3nt: TGTGCCGAGGGGACAGGCGCAACTAATGAAAAACTGTTTTTT
CDR3aa: CAEGTGATNEKLFF

j_gene: TRBJ1-4
abundance: many
v_gene: TRBV7-2
d_gene: NA
CDR3nt: TGTGCCAGCAGCTTTTCATATAATGAAAAACTGTTTTTT
CDR3aa: CASSFSYNEKLFF

j_gene: TRBJ1-1
abundance: many
v_gene: TRBV12-3/TRBV12-4
d_gene: NA
CDR3nt: TGTGCCAGCAGTCCCCGGGGTGGGGGCGGGGGCACTGAAGCTTTCTTT
CDR3aa: CASSPRGGGGGTEAFF